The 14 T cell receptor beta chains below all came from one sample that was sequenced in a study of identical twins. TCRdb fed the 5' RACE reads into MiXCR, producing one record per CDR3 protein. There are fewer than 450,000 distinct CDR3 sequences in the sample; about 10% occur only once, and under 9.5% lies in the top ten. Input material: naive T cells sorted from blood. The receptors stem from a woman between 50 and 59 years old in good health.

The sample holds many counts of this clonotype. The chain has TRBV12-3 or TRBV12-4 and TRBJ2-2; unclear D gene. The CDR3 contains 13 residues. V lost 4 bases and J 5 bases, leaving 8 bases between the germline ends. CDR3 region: CASSSDATGELFF. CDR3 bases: TGTGCCAGCAGTTCGGACGCAACCGGGGAGCTGTTTTTT.

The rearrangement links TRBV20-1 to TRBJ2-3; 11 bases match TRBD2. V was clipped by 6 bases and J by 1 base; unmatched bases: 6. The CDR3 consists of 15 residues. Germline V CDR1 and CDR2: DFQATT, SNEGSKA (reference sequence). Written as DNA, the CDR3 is TGCAGTGCCCCGCTAGCGGGAGGCGGCACAGATACGCAGTATTTT. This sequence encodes CSAPLAGGGTDTQYF.

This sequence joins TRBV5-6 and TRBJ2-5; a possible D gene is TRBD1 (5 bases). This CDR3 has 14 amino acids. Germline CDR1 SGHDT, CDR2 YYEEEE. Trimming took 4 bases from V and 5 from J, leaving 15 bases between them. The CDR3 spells CASSPLLDTETQYF. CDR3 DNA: TGTGCCAGCAGCCCGTTGTTGGACACCGAGACCCAGTACTTC.

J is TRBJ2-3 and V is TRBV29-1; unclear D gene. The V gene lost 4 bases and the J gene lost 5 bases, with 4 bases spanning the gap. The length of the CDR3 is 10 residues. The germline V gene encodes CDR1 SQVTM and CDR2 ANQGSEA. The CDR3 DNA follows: TGCAGCGTTGTTAAAGATACGCAGTATTTT. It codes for CSVVKDTQYF.

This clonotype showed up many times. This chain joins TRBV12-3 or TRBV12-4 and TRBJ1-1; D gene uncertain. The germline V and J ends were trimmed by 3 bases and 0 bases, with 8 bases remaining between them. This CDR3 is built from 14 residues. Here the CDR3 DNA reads TGTGCCAGCAGTTTTGGACTGATGAACACTGAAGCTTTCTTT. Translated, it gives CASSFGLMNTEAFF.

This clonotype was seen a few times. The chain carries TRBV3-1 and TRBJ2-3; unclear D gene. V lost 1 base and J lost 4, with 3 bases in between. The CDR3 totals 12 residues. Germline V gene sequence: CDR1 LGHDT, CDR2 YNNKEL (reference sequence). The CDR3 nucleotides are TGTGCCAGCAGCCAAGCAGCAGATACGCAGTATTTT. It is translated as CASSQAADTQYF.

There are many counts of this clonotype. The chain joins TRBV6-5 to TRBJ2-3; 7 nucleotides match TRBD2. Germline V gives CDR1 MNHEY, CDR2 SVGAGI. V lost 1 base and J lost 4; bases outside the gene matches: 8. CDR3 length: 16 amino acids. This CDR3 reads CASSYLVSGLPDTQYF. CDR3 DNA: TGTGCCAGCAGTTACTTAGTTAGCGGGTTGCCAGATACGCAGTATTTT.

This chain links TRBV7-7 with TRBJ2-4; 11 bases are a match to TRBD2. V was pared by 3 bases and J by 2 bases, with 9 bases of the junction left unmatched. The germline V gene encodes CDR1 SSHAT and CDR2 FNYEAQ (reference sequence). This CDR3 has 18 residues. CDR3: CASSLGLAAGGTKNIQYF. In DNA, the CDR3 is TGTGCCAGCAGCTTGGGACTAGCGGCAGGCGGGACCAAAAACATTCAGTACTTC. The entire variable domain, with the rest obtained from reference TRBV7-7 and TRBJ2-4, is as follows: GAGVSQSPRYKVTKRGQDVTLRCDPISSHATLYWYQQALGQGPEFLTYFNYEAQPDKSGLPSDRFSAERPEGSISTLTIQRTEQRDSAMYRCASSLGLAAGGTKNIQYFGAGTRLSVL.

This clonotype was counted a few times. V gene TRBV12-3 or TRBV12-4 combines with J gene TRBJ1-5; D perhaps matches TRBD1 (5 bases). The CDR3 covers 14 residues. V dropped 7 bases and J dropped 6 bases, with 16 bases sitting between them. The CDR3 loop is CASTSGGTSQPQHF. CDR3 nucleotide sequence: TGTGCCAGCACCTCGGGGGGGACGAGTCAGCCCCAGCATTTT.

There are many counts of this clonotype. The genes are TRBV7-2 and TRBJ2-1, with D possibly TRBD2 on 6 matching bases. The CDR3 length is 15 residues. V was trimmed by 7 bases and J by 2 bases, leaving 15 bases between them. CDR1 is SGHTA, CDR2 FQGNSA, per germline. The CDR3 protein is CASTRKASAYNEQFF. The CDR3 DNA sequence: TGTGCCAGCACCCGAAAAGCTAGCGCCTACAATGAGCAGTTCTTC.

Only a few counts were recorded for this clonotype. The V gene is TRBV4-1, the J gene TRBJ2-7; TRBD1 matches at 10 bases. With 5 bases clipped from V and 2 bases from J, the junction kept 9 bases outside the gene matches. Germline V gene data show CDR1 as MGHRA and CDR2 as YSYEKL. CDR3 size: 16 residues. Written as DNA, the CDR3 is TGCGCCAGCAGCTCCAGACAGGGGGCGCGTCCCTACGAGCAGTACTTC. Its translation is CASSSRQGARPYEQYF.

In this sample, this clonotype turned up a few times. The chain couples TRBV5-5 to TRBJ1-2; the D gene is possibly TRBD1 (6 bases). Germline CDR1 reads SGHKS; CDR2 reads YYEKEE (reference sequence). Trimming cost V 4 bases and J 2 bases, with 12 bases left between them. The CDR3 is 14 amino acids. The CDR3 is CASSRLGANYGYTF. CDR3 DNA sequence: TGTGCCAGCAGCCGCCTGGGGGCGAACTATGGCTACACCTTC.

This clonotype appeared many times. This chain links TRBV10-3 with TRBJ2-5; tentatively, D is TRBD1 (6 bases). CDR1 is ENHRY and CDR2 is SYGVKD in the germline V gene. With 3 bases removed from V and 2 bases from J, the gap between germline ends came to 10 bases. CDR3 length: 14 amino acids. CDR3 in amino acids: CAISEWTEQETQYF. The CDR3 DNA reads TGTGCCATCAGTGAATGGACAGAACAAGAGACCCAGTACTTC.

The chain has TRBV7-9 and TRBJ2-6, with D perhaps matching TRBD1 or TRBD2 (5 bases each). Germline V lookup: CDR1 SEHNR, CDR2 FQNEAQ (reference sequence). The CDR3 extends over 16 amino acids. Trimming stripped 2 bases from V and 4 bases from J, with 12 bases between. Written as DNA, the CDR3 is TGTGCCAGCAGCTTATTGATGGGGACCGGGGCCAACGTCCTGACTTTC. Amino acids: CASSLLMGTGANVLTF.